These 22 T cell receptor beta chains share one sample of origin, sequenced in a study of ipilimumab plus nivolumab after autologous stem cell transplantation. Some clones are missing from TCRdb's copy, which holds only in-frame ones; the method was immunoSEQ multiplex PCR. The sample has some 25,000 clones; around 84% are singletons. Sample: PBMCs, taken in a trial of ipilimumab plus nivolumab as post-transplant consolidation. The origin of the receptors is a male donor with diffuse large B-cell lymphoma.

The J gene is TRBJ2-2, the V gene TRBV6-5; D is unclear. The CDR3 has 15 residues. Germline CDR1 and CDR2: MNHEY and SVGAGI. V lost 0 bases, J lost 5 bases, and 10 bases lay in between. Here the CDR3 reads CASSYSVTRTGELFF. CDR3 in DNA: TGTGCCAGCAGTTACTCAGTCACCCGGACCGGGGAGCTGTTTTTT.

V usage is TRBV5-1 and J usage is TRBJ2-2, with no clear D. CDR1 and CDR2 (germline): SGHRS, YFSETQ. The V gene lost 3 bases and the J gene lost 4 bases, with 10 bases spanning the gap. This CDR3 has 14 amino acids. CDR3 amino acids: CASSWGGGTGELFF. The CDR3 coding sequence is TGCGCCAGCAGCTGGGGTGGCGGCACCGGGGAGCTGTTTTTT.

This rearrangement joins TRBV7-8 to TRBJ1-2; TRBD1 aligns across 9 bases. Trimming removed 6 bases from V and 2 bases from J; junction bases left unmatched: 7. The CDR3 runs to 15 residues. Germline assignment: CDR1 SGHVS and CDR2 FQNEAQ. CDR3 in amino acids: CASRSTGGGNYGYTF. The CDR3 DNA reads as TGTGCCAGCAGGTCCACAGGGGGCGGAAACTATGGCTACACCTTC.

The rearrangement joins TRBV2 to TRBJ1-2; D is unclear. The CDR3 runs 10 residues. Trimming took off 11 bases at V and 8 bases at J, with 12 bases between the two ends. Germline values: CDR1 SNHLY, CDR2 FYNNEI. CDR3 sequence (DNA): TGTGCCGGATTGGTTGGGGGCTACACCTTC. Amino acids: CAGLVGGYTF. The entire variable domain, with the rest obtained from reference TRBV2 and TRBJ1-2, is as follows: EPEVTQTPSHQVTQMGQEVILRCVPISNHLYFYWYRQILGQKVEFLVSFYNNEISEKSEIFDDQFSVERPDGSNFTLKIRSTKLEDSAMYFCAGLVGGYTFGSGTRLTVV.

The chain is built from TRBV6-5 and TRBJ2-2; D might be TRBD2 (7 bases). CDR1 is MNHEY and CDR2 is SVGAGI in the germline V gene. Deletions cut 6 bases from V and 4 bases from J, with 12 bases between. There are 14 residues in the CDR3. In nucleotides, the CDR3 is TGTGCCAGCAGCCGGGGGGCTGGCACCGGGGAGCTGTTTTTT. Amino acids: CASSRGAGTGELFF.

The chain combines TRBV15 with TRBJ2-2; TRBD1 aligns across 8 bases. With V trimmed by 6 bases and J by 7 bases, 7 bases remained unmatched. This CDR3 has 14 residues. Per the germline V gene, CDR1 is LNHNV and CDR2 is YYDKDF (reference sequence). The DNA of the CDR3 is TGTGCCACCAGGGACAGGGAAAATCGCGGGGAGCTGTTTTTT. Residues: CATRDRENRGELFF.

The rearrangement joins TRBV2 to TRBJ2-4, with D perhaps matching TRBD1 (6 bases). Germline values: CDR1 SNHLY, CDR2 FYNNEI. The CDR3 extends over 15 amino acids. V was clipped by 5 bases and J by 3 bases, with 14 bases between them. The CDR3 loop is CASSPDSLGKNIQYF. The CDR3 DNA sequence: TGTGCCAGCAGTCCGGACAGCTTAGGCAAAAACATTCAGTACTTC.

V and J are TRBV6-1 and TRBJ2-2; D possibly corresponds to TRBD1 (6 bases). The germline gives CDR1 MNHNS, CDR2 SASEGT. V gave up 6 bases and J gave up 0 bases, with 8 bases separating them. This CDR3 spans 14 amino acids. CDR3 DNA sequence: TGTGCCAGCAGGGGGGCACCGAACACCGGGGAGCTGTTTTTT. Its translation is CASRGAPNTGELFF.

V and J are TRBV5-1 and TRBJ2-7; D perhaps matches TRBD1 (6 bases). The CDR3 covers 14 residues. V dropped 4 bases and J dropped 0 bases, with 11 bases sitting between them. Germline V gives CDR1 SGHRS, CDR2 YFSETQ. CDR3 amino acids: CASSTTGNSYEQYF. In DNA, the CDR3 is TGCGCCAGCAGCACAACAGGGAACTCCTACGAGCAGTACTTC.

The chain employs TRBV9 and TRBJ2-2; D remains ambiguous. Trimming shortened V by 1 base and J by 4 bases, and 5 bases separated the two germline ends. This CDR3 has 13 amino acids. The germline gives CDR1 SGDLS, CDR2 YYNGEE. The CDR3 DNA reads as TGTGCCAGCAGCGTAAAAGTCACCGGGGAGCTGTTTTTT. Translated, it gives CASSVKVTGELFF.

This clone was detected a few times. The rearrangement links TRBV6-5 to TRBJ2-3; 7 bases map to TRBD1. V lost 2 bases and J lost 1; bases outside the gene matches: 3. This CDR3 spans 15 amino acids. Per the germline V gene, CDR1 is MNHEY and CDR2 is SVGAGI. In DNA form, the CDR3 reads TGTGCCAGCAGTTACGGGCAGGGGGGCACAGATACGCAGTATTTT. This sequence encodes CASSYGQGGTDTQYF.

The rearrangement links TRBV14 to TRBJ2-5; perhaps TRBD2 as D (6 bases). CDR3 length: 16 amino acids. With 8 bases removed from V and 5 bases from J, the gap between germline ends came to 24 bases. Germline loops: CDR1 SGHDN, CDR2 FVKESK. This CDR3 is CASGLIRDSIWETQYF. CDR3 in DNA: TGTGCCAGCGGTCTAATCCGGGACTCCATCTGGGAGACCCAGTACTTC.

This chain connects TRBV5-1 to TRBJ2-5; either TRBD1 or TRBD2 may supply D (5 bases each). The J call is in doubt because the DNA end fits TRBJ2-7 better. Germline V gene sequence: CDR1 SGHRS, CDR2 YFSETQ. This CDR3 is built from 14 residues. This CDR3 is CASSPGTDGYEQYF. The CDR3 DNA follows: TGCGCCAGCAGCCCGGGGACCGACGGCTACGAGCAGTACTTC.

This chain joins TRBV5-4 and TRBJ2-5, with 7 bases that match TRBD1. The CDR3 spans 15 residues. CDR1 and CDR2 (germline): SGHNT, YYREEE (reference sequence). V dropped 4 bases and J dropped 0; count of bases not matched to a gene: 6. The CDR3 DNA follows: TGTGCCAGCAGCGCCATTGGGACAGACCAAGAGACCCAGTACTTC. It yields the protein CASSAIGTDQETQYF.

CDR3 loop: CASSLSPLSSYNEQFF. The CDR3 coding sequence is TGTGCCAGCAGCTTAAGTCCTTTAAGCTCCTACAATGAGCAGTTCTTC. The V and J genes are TRBV7-7 and TRBJ2-1, with no clear D. V was shortened by 2 bases and J by 0 bases, with 11 bases between the two germline ends. CDR1 is SSHAT and CDR2 is FNYEAQ in the germline V gene (reference sequence). This CDR3 spans 16 amino acids.

The V and J genes are TRBV4-1 and TRBJ2-5; TRBD1 agrees at 12 bases. The length of the CDR3 is 16 residues. CDR1 MGHRA and CDR2 YSYEKL come from the germline V gene. Losses at the gene ends were 8 bases for V and 1 base for J; bases not matched to a gene: 8. The chain's CDR3 is CASSPGQGASQETQYF. CDR3 nucleotides: TGCGCCAGCTCTCCGGGACAGGGGGCGAGCCAAGAGACCCAGTACTTC.

V is TRBV29-1 and J is TRBJ2-3, with 8 nucleotides matching TRBD2. This CDR3 has 13 amino acids. Germline V CDR1 and CDR2: SQVTM, ANQGSEA. J gave up 6 bases and V 6 bases, and 8 bases lay outside the gene matches. CDR3 sequence reads: CSVFSGAGDTQYF. In DNA form, the CDR3 reads TGCAGCGTCTTTAGCGGGGCTGGGGATACGCAGTATTTT.

This clone was seen only once. J is TRBJ2-7 and V is TRBV13; the match to TRBD1 covers 7 bases. Per the germline V gene, CDR1 is PRHDT and CDR2 is FYEKMQ (reference sequence). Trimming cost V 4 bases and J 0 bases; bases outside gene matches: 6. CDR3 size: 15 residues. The CDR3 coding sequence is TGTGCCAGCAGCTCCGGACAGGCATCCTCCTACGAGCAGTACTTC. It specifies CASSSGQASSYEQYF.

This clone was found once. The rearrangement links TRBV6-5 to TRBJ1-1; TRBD1 agrees at 9 bases. Germline CDR1 is MNHEY and CDR2 is SVGAGI. Trimming took 6 bases from V and 4 from J; bases not matched to a gene: 6. The CDR3 totals 14 residues. CDR3 DNA: TGTGCCAGCAGGGAGACAGGGGGGAGCACTGAAGCTTTCTTT. Its translation: CASRETGGSTEAFF.

This sequence joins TRBV7-2 and TRBJ2-7; D not resolved. CDR3 length: 14 residues. V was trimmed by 0 bases and J by 2 bases, leaving 8 bases between them. The germline gives CDR1 SGHTA, CDR2 FQGNSA. Here the CDR3 DNA reads TGTGCCAGCAGCTTAGCACACGGTGCCTACGAGCAGTACTTC. The encoded protein is CASSLAHGAYEQYF.

This chain links TRBV18 with TRBJ2-2, with TRBD1 identical over 8 bases. Losses at the gene ends were 3 bases for V and 4 bases for J; bases not matched to a gene: 4. Germline CDR1 is KGHSH and CDR2 is LQKENI. The CDR3 consists of 15 residues. Here the CDR3 reads CASSPPGGSTGELFF. CDR3 in DNA: TGTGCCAGCTCACCCCCAGGGGGCAGCACCGGGGAGCTGTTTTTT.

The chain is built from TRBV11-3 and TRBJ2-1; D may match TRBD1 or TRBD2 (5 bases each). This CDR3 has 13 residues. V lost 3 bases and J lost 10, with 13 bases in between. CDR1 is SGHNT and CDR2 is YENEEA in the germline V gene. CDR3 amino acids: CASSLSQGVEQFF. The CDR3 nucleotides read TGTGCCAGCAGCTTGAGCCAGGGAGTGGAGCAGTTCTTC.